These T cell receptor beta chains were read from a single sample in a study of regulatory and conventional T cells in breast cancer. TCRdb reanalysed the PCR reads using MiXCR and keeps one entry per CDR3 protein. The sample has 9,000 to 13,000 distinct CDR3 sequences, approximately 30% seen once; the top ten hold roughly 6%. The sequenced material came from conventional T cells from blood. Every receptor here comes from a male donor in good health. CDR3s include the opening cysteine and the closing phenylalanine or tryptophan. D genes are given only for firm matches. Clone sizes are given selectively: once, few, many, or a class where the clone is expanded.

DNA: TGTGCCAGCAGTGAATTAGAGACCCAGTACTTC
CDR3: CASSELETQYF
V: TRBV2
J: TRBJ2-5
D: NA
size: few

DNA: TGTGCCAGCAGTCCGCACGGGGGGAAAGAGACCCAGTACTTC
CDR3: CASSPHGGKETQYF
V: TRBV28
J: TRBJ2-5
D: TRBD2
size: NA

DNA: TGTGCCAGCACTCTGGACAGCCTGGGGGAGCAGTACTTC
CDR3: CASTLDSLGEQYF
V: TRBV6-1
J: TRBJ2-7
D: NA
size: NA

DNA: TGCGCCAGCAGCTTGATTCCGGGGCTAACGAACACTGAAGCTCTCTTT
CDR3: CASSLIPGLTNTEALF
V: TRBV5-1
J: TRBJ1-1
D: NA
size: NA

DNA: TGTGCCACCAGCAGAGGCAGACAGGGTGAATCGGAAGAACTGTTTTTT
CDR3: CATSRGRQGESEELFF
V: TRBV15
J: TRBJ1-4
D: TRBD1
size: NA

DNA: TGCGCCAGCAGCTTAACTCTTGGCGGGGGTCCGTGGGAGCAGTACTTC
CDR3: CASSLTLGGGPWEQYF
V: TRBV5-1
J: TRBJ2-7
D: TRBD2
size: many

DNA: TGTGCCAGCAGCTCTGCAGGAGACTACGAGCAGTACTTC
CDR3: CASSSAGDYEQYF
V: TRBV7-6
J: TRBJ2-7
D: NA
size: NA

DNA: TGCGCCAGCAGCTTGGACGGGGCGCATCAGCCCCAGCATTTT
CDR3: CASSLDGAHQPQHF
V: TRBV5-1
J: TRBJ1-5
D: NA
size: NA

DNA: TGCAGTGCTCTTCACCGGGCCGCCTCTGAGAACACTGAAGCTTTCTTT
CDR3: CSALHRAASENTEAFF
V: TRBV20-1
J: TRBJ1-1
D: NA
size: NA

DNA: TGTGCCACCAGCAGAGATAGAGGGACGCCGTACAATGAGCAGTTCTTC
CDR3: CATSRDRGTPYNEQFF
V: TRBV15
J: TRBJ2-1
D: NA
size: NA

DNA: TGCGCCAGCTCGTACCGCGAGGGTGAAAAACTGTTTTTT
CDR3: CASSYREGEKLFF
V: TRBV5-1
J: TRBJ1-4
D: NA
size: NA

DNA: TGTGCCAGCAGTTACCGTCTGGGCAATCAGCCCCAGCATTTT
CDR3: CASSYRLGNQPQHF
V: TRBV28
J: TRBJ1-5
D: NA
size: few

DNA: TGTGCCGGCAGCTTAGCGATGCAAGCTAATGAAAAACTGTTTTTT
CDR3: CAGSLAMQANEKLFF
V: TRBV7-9
J: TRBJ1-4
D: NA
size: once

DNA: TGTGCCACCAGTGGGGGCTTCACCGGGGAGCTGTTTTTT
CDR3: CATSGGFTGELFF
V: TRBV24-1
J: TRBJ2-2
D: NA
size: medium-sized

DNA: TGTGCCAGCAGCTTCGGTTCCTATAATTCACCCCTCCACTTT
CDR3: CASSFGSYNSPLHF
V: TRBV5-8
J: TRBJ1-6
D: NA
size: medium-sized

DNA: TGTGCCAGCTCACCACCAGGGGACTCAAGGTCTTTCTTT
CDR3: CASSPPGDSRSFF
V: TRBV18
J: TRBJ1-1
D: NA
size: NA

DNA: TGTGCCAGCAGTGAAGGGTGGGTAGCGGGGGCCTACAATGAGCAGTTCTTC
CDR3: CASSEGWVAGAYNEQFF
V: TRBV2
J: TRBJ2-1
D: TRBD2
size: NA

DNA: TGCGCCAGCAGCTTGAGAGTGGGGAACACTGAAGCTTTCTTT
CDR3: CASSLRVGNTEAFF
V: TRBV5-1
J: TRBJ1-1
D: NA
size: NA

DNA: TGTGCCAACAGCCAAACTTCATATGGCTACACCTTC
CDR3: CANSQTSYGYTF
V: TRBV4-2
J: TRBJ1-2
D: NA
size: NA

DNA: TGTGCCAGCAGTGAGAAGGGGTCCAATCAGCCCCAGCATTTT
CDR3: CASSEKGSNQPQHF
V: TRBV6-6
J: TRBJ1-5
D: NA
size: NA

DNA: TGTGCCAGCAGCTTAGGGACTCATCAGCCCCAGCATTTT
CDR3: CASSLGTHQPQHF
V: TRBV7-9
J: TRBJ1-5
D: NA
size: few

DNA: TGCGCCAGCAGCGTGACAGGTATGAACACTGAAGCTTTCTTT
CDR3: CASSVTGMNTEAFF
V: TRBV5-1
J: TRBJ1-1
D: NA
size: few

DNA: TGTGCCAGCAGTCGGACAGGGGAGGATCAGCCCCAGCATTTT
CDR3: CASSRTGEDQPQHF
V: TRBV12-3/TRBV12-4
J: TRBJ1-5
D: TRBD1
size: few

DNA: TGTGCCAGCAGTGGACCGAGTTGGACAACTGGAAACACCATATATTTT
CDR3: CASSGPSWTTGNTIYF
V: TRBV6-1
J: TRBJ1-3
D: NA
size: NA

DNA: TGTGCCAGCTCACCCACGGTAGATACGCAGTATTTT
CDR3: CASSPTVDTQYF
V: TRBV18
J: TRBJ2-3
D: NA
size: NA

DNA: TGCAGTGCGCTTGATTCTGCACCCTACGAGCAGTACTTC
CDR3: CSALDSAPYEQYF
V: TRBV20-1
J: TRBJ2-7
D: NA
size: few

DNA: TGTGCCAGCAGCTTAAACCGGGGAGAGCAGTTCTTC
CDR3: CASSLNRGEQFF
V: TRBV7-9
J: TRBJ2-1
D: NA
size: few

DNA: TGCGCCAGCAGCCAAGATCTACAGAGGAAAGGCTACACCTTC
CDR3: CASSQDLQRKGYTF
V: TRBV4-1
J: TRBJ1-2
D: NA
size: once

DNA: TGCGCCAGCAGCCAAGACCGACAGGCCCCGTTGTACTTC
CDR3: CASSQDRQAPLYF
V: TRBV4-3
J: TRBJ2-4
D: NA
size: NA

DNA: TGTGCCATCAGTGGGGGGACTGAAGCTTTCTTT
CDR3: CAISGGTEAFF
V: TRBV10-3
J: TRBJ1-1
D: NA
size: many

DNA: TGCGCCAGCAGCCAACAGACAGGGAACACTGAAGCTTTCTTT
CDR3: CASSQQTGNTEAFF
V: TRBV4-1
J: TRBJ1-1
D: NA
size: large

DNA: TGTGCCAGCAGTTATCGCACCGGCGGGGCCGGCTACGAGCAGTACTTC
CDR3: CASSYRTGGAGYEQYF
V: TRBV6-6
J: TRBJ2-7
D: NA
size: NA

DNA: TGTGCCCGCAGCCAAGCGGGCGAGACCCAGTACTTC
CDR3: CARSQAGETQYF
V: TRBV14
J: TRBJ2-5
D: NA
size: NA

DNA: TGTGCCAGCAGCCAAGGAGGAGGCAGGGCCGCCTACGAGCAGTACTTC
CDR3: CASSQGGGRAAYEQYF
V: TRBV3-1
J: TRBJ2-7
D: NA
size: few

DNA: TGTGCCAGCAGCTTACTAGCGGGGGGGCCCACAGATACGCAGTATTTT
CDR3: CASSLLAGGPTDTQYF
V: TRBV7-6
J: TRBJ2-3
D: TRBD2
size: NA

DNA: TGTGCCAGCAGCCAAGGACAGTACACTGAAGCTTTCTTT
CDR3: CASSQGQYTEAFF
V: TRBV4-2
J: TRBJ1-1
D: NA
size: large

DNA: TGTGCCAGCAGCGAACGGGAGACCCAGTACTTC
CDR3: CASSERETQYF
V: TRBV7-2
J: TRBJ2-5
D: NA
size: medium-sized

DNA: TGCGCCAGCGCCCGTGCCGGGGAGCTGCTTTTT
CDR3: CASARAGELLF
V: TRBV5-1
J: TRBJ2-2
D: NA
size: NA

DNA: TGTGCCAGTGGGGCCGGAGCTAATTCTCAGCCCCAGCATTTT
CDR3: CASGAGANSQPQHF
V: TRBV6-6
J: TRBJ1-5
D: NA
size: NA

DNA: TGCAGTGCTAGGACGGCGAGAGGCCCTCGGGGTGTGCGGCAGTTCTTC
CDR3: CSARTARGPRGVRQFF
V: TRBV20-1
J: TRBJ2-1
D: NA
size: NA

DNA: TGTGCCAGTGCCGAGTCCCGTAGCAATCAGCCCCAGCATTTT
CDR3: CASAESRSNQPQHF
V: TRBV6-1
J: TRBJ1-5
D: NA
size: few

DNA: TGTGCCAGCAGTTTAGCTGGGTGGGGAGATACGCAGTATTTT
CDR3: CASSLAGWGDTQYF
V: TRBV28
J: TRBJ2-3
D: NA
size: NA

DNA: TGTGCCAGCAGCCTACAGGGGGGCGAGCAGTACTTC
CDR3: CASSLQGGEQYF
V: TRBV11-3
J: TRBJ2-7
D: TRBD1
size: NA

DNA: TGTGCCAGCAGCGGACAGGGGGCAACGAACACCGGGGAGCTGTTTTTT
CDR3: CASSGQGATNTGELFF
V: TRBV6-4
J: TRBJ2-2
D: TRBD1
size: NA

DNA: TGTGCCAGCAGCCTCGGACAGGGAAAGGGAACCGGGGAGCTGTTTTTT
CDR3: CASSLGQGKGTGELFF
V: TRBV7-8
J: TRBJ2-2
D: TRBD1
size: few

DNA: TGCGCCAGCAGCTTGGGAACTGACAGGGACACGCAGTATTTT
CDR3: CASSLGTDRDTQYF
V: TRBV5-1
J: TRBJ2-3
D: TRBD1
size: medium-sized

DNA: TGTGCCAGCAGCTTGATGGGACTATCAGATACGCAGTATTTT
CDR3: CASSLMGLSDTQYF
V: TRBV7-2
J: TRBJ2-3
D: TRBD2
size: medium-sized

DNA: TGTGCCAGCAGCCCCTTTAGGCCGGATGAGCAGTTCTTC
CDR3: CASSPFRPDEQFF
V: TRBV14
J: TRBJ2-1
D: NA
size: NA

DNA: TGTGCCAGCTCACCAAGGCAGCGGGATGGCTACACCTTC
CDR3: CASSPRQRDGYTF
V: TRBV18
J: TRBJ1-2
D: NA
size: NA

DNA: TGCGCCAGCAGGCCGGGACAGGGGGCGAGCTATGGCTACACCTTC
CDR3: CASRPGQGASYGYTF
V: TRBV5-1
J: TRBJ1-2
D: TRBD1
size: few

DNA: TGTGCCAGCACGAGGAGGGAATTTTCACCCCTCCACTTT
CDR3: CASTRREFSPLHF
V: TRBV6-5
J: TRBJ1-6
D: NA
size: few

DNA: TGTGCCAGCAGCCAGTACCCAGGGGTTTCTGGGGCCAACGTCCTGACTTTC
CDR3: CASSQYPGVSGANVLTF
V: TRBV12-3/TRBV12-4
J: TRBJ2-6
D: NA
size: NA

DNA: TGTGCCAGCAGCTTCCCAGCGGGGGGGCAAGATACGCAGTATTTT
CDR3: CASSFPAGGQDTQYF
V: TRBV7-2
J: TRBJ2-3
D: TRBD2
size: few

DNA: TGTGCCAGCAGCCGGGTGAGCACTGAAGCTTTCTTT
CDR3: CASSRVSTEAFF
V: TRBV6-6
J: TRBJ1-1
D: NA
size: NA

DNA: TGTGCCAGCTCGTTGGGACTAGCGGGAACCGGGGAGCTGTTTTTT
CDR3: CASSLGLAGTGELFF
V: TRBV18
J: TRBJ2-2
D: TRBD2
size: many

DNA: TGTGCCAGCAGGACCTCTCAGGGATCTGGAAGCACCATATATTTT
CDR3: CASRTSQGSGSTIYF
V: TRBV7-9
J: TRBJ1-3
D: NA
size: NA

DNA: TGTGCCACCAAAGGGGATAGCAATCAGCCCCAGCATTTT
CDR3: CATKGDSNQPQHF
V: TRBV15
J: TRBJ1-5
D: NA
size: medium-sized

DNA: TGCAGTGCTAGAGGGCGGACAGGGGGCGACCCGGGTGAAGCTTTCTTT
CDR3: CSARGRTGGDPGEAFF
V: TRBV20-1
J: TRBJ1-1
D: TRBD1
size: NA